The 17 T cell receptor beta chains below were found in one sample sequenced in a study of Graves' ophthalmopathy and Graves' hyperthyroidism. From RNA, the CDR3 regions of TCR beta chains were amplified and sequenced. A first-round RT-PCR used HTBI primers, followed by a second-round multiplex PCR. TCRdb ran MiXCR on the multiplex PCR reads and lists one entry per CDR3 protein. The sample has about 700,000 distinct CDR3 sequences; about 40% are singletons. Sample: peripheral blood. The receptors stem from an adult man with Graves' ophthalmopathy.

Many counts were recorded for this clonotype. The genes are TRBV7-2 and TRBJ2-7; no clear D. The CDR3 is 12 amino acids. CDR1 is SGHTA, CDR2 FQGNSA, per germline. V was cut by 4 bases and J by 6 bases, with 10 bases left in between. The DNA of the CDR3 is TGTGCCAGCAGCTACCACCCCTCCGAGCAGTACTTC. It translates to CASSYHPSEQYF.

This clonotype was detected only a few times. The rearrangement joins TRBV18 to TRBJ2-7; D is uncertain. The CDR3 is 13 residues long. Germline CDR1 reads KGHSH; CDR2 reads LQKENI. V shed 0 bases and J shed 5 bases, with 8 bases lying between them. CDR3 loop: CASSPPGFDEQYF. The CDR3 coding sequence is TGTGCCAGCTCACCACCAGGATTCGACGAGCAGTACTTC.

This chain links TRBV10-3 with TRBJ1-2, with 11 bases lining up with TRBD1. Unmatched junction bases numbered 14, after V lost 10 bases and J lost 4 bases. This CDR3 is built from 16 residues. From germline, CDR1 is ENHRY and CDR2 SYGVKD. The CDR3 bases are TGTGCCAGCGGGTCCCGGGACAGGGGGGGAAGCTATGGCTACACCTTC. Encoded protein: CASGSRDRGGSYGYTF.

Note on this clonotype: Given a much more abundant clone one base away, this may be a read error. This rearrangement joins TRBV20-1 to TRBJ1-2, with TRBD1 as a possible D gene (5 bases). The V gene's germline CDR1 is DFQATT and CDR2 SNEGSKA (reference sequence). The ends were cut back, 5 bases at V and 1 base at J, with 11 bases in the middle. The CDR3 contains 13 residues. CDR3 in DNA: TGCAGTGCTGAGGCAGGGATTAACTATGGCTACACCTTC. Its protein product is CSAEAGINYGYTF.

This clonotype came up many times. Since a much larger clone is just one base distant, this may be a read error. The chain employs TRBV29-1 and TRBJ1-1; D remains ambiguous. Germline CDR1 and CDR2: SQVTM and ANQGSEA. This CDR3 contains 12 residues. V shed 0 bases and J shed 5 bases, with 7 bases lying between them. For the CDR3, the DNA is TGCAGCGTTGAAGAGGGTAGGACTGAAGCTTTCTTT. Protein sequence: CSVEEGRTEAFF.

The V and J genes are TRBV30 and TRBJ2-7, with D possibly matching TRBD2 (6 bases). This CDR3 is 13 amino acids long. V shed 1 base and J shed 2 bases, with 9 bases lying between them. Germline lookup yields CDR1 GTSNPN and CDR2 SVGIG (reference sequence). CDR3 protein: CAWSAGEAYEQYF. The CDR3 nucleotides read TGTGCCTGGAGTGCGGGGGAAGCCTACGAGCAGTACTTC.

This clonotype was observed at least ten times. The gene calls are TRBV12-3 or TRBV12-4 and TRBJ2-5; 8 bases are shared with TRBD1. CDR3 size: 13 residues. V lost 5 bases and J lost 4; bases outside the gene matches: 3. Here the CDR3 reads CASSGQGGETQYF. In DNA form, the CDR3 reads TGTGCCAGCAGTGGACAGGGCGGAGAGACCCAGTACTTC.

The chain combines TRBV7-3 with TRBJ1-4; D is unclear. The CDR3 extends over 15 amino acids. V was trimmed by 1 base and J by 3 bases, leaving 9 bases between them. The germline CDR1 and CDR2 sequences are SGHTA and FQGTGA. The CDR3 sequence is CASSLRGLPNEKLFF. Written as DNA, the CDR3 is TGTGCCAGCAGCTTAAGGGGATTACCTAATGAAAAACTGTTTTTT.

V is TRBV11-1 and J is TRBJ1-5; 7 nucleotides agree with TRBD1. Per germline, CDR1 SGHAT and CDR2 FQDESV (reference sequence). This CDR3 is 15 amino acids long. V dropped 5 bases and J dropped 3; count of bases not matched to a gene: 7. The DNA for the CDR3 is TGTGCCAGCAGCCACAAAGGGGGCCCCAATCAGCCCCAGCATTTT. It specifies CASSHKGGPNQPQHF. Supplemented by reference TRBV11-1 and TRBJ1-5, the full variable domain reads EAEVAQSPRYKITEKSQAVAFWCDPISGHATLYWYRQILGQGPELLVQFQDESVVDDSQLPKDRFSAERLKGVDSTLKIQPAELGDSAMYLCASSHKGGPNQPQHFGDGTRLSIL.

To note about this clonotype: A junction end diverges from the germline sequence, so it may reflect a read error. This rearrangement joins TRBV7-9 to TRBJ1-2, with D perhaps TRBD1 (5 bases). CDR1 and CDR2 from the germline V gene are SEHNR and FQNEAQ (reference sequence). The CDR3 runs 14 residues. The CDR3 is CASSPQGEYYGYTF. For the CDR3, the DNA is TGCGCCAGCAGCCCTCAAGGGGAATACTATGGCTACACCTTC. The full variable domain, with the rest looked up from reference TRBV7-9 and TRBJ1-2, is DTGVSQNPRHKITKRGQNVTFRCDPISEHNRLYWYRQTLGQGPEFLTYFQNEAQLEKSRLLSDRFSAERPKGSFSTLEIQRTEQGDSAMYLCASSPQGEYYGYTFGSGTRLTVV.

This clonotype came up many times. V usage is TRBV7-3 and J usage is TRBJ2-2; D call uncertain. Germline loops: CDR1 SGHTA, CDR2 FQGTGA. The CDR3 runs 15 residues. With 0 bases removed from V and 5 bases from J, the gap between germline ends came to 10 bases. CDR3 loop: CASSLTGSRTGELFF. In DNA, the CDR3 is TGTGCCAGCAGCTTAACGGGAAGTCGGACCGGGGAGCTGTTTTTT.

This clonotype was counted many times. The chain carries TRBV6-6 and TRBJ1-2; 9 nucleotides line up with TRBD1. The CDR3 consists of 14 residues. Germline V CDR1 and CDR2: MNHNY, SVGAGI (reference sequence). V dropped 4 bases and J dropped 6; count of bases not matched to a gene: 6. The CDR3 loop is CASSSPGTGHGYTF. The CDR3 nucleotides read TGTGCCAGCAGTTCGCCCGGGACAGGGCATGGCTACACCTTC.

The chain joins TRBV25-1 to TRBJ1-4; D is ambiguous. Germline V gene sequence: CDR1 MGHDK, CDR2 SYGVNS. This CDR3 contains 14 residues. Trimming left V 3 bases short and J 4 bases short, with 9 bases between. CDR3 in amino acids: CASSDCRHNEKLFF. For the CDR3, the DNA is TGTGCCAGCAGTGACTGTCGCCATAATGAAAAACTGTTTTTT.

The chain combines TRBV7-9 with TRBJ1-4; 11 nucleotides agree with TRBD1. The germline V gene encodes CDR1 SEHNR and CDR2 FQNEAQ (reference sequence). Trimming cost V 4 bases and J 3 bases; bases outside gene matches: 7. This CDR3 region has 17 residues. The CDR3 here is CASSSRTGGWANEKLFF. The CDR3, as DNA: TGTGCCAGCAGCTCCCGGACAGGGGGCTGGGCTAATGAAAAACTGTTTTTT.

The CDR3 DNA follows: TGTGCCATCGGGGATGCCGGGACAGGGGCAATGGGGGCTTTCTTT. As protein: CAIGDAGTGAMGAFF. This chain uses TRBV10-3 with TRBJ1-1; 10 bases line up with TRBD1. This CDR3 has 15 amino acids. From germline, CDR1 is ENHRY and CDR2 SYGVKD. With V trimmed by 8 bases and J by 11 bases, 17 bases remained unmatched.

This clonotype was seen a handful of times. The rearrangement joins TRBV7-9 to TRBJ1-5, with D perhaps matching TRBD1 (5 bases). V lost 1 base and J 0 bases, leaving 16 bases between the germline ends. This CDR3 is built from 18 residues. Per germline, CDR1 SEHNR and CDR2 FQNEAQ (reference sequence). In DNA form, the CDR3 reads TGTGCCAGCAGCTTAGTTCTGGGGACTCCAAATAGCAATCAGCCCCAGCATTTT. It yields the protein CASSLVLGTPNSNQPQHF.

This clonotype was seen many times. The gene calls are TRBV11-2 and TRBJ1-2, with 9 bases that match TRBD1. Germline V lookup: CDR1 SGHAT, CDR2 FQNNGV. With 4 bases clipped from V and 1 base from J, the junction kept 10 bases outside the gene matches. The CDR3 is 17 residues long. CDR3 residues: CASSSLQGATFNYGYTF. DNA of the CDR3: TGTGCCAGCAGCTCATTACAGGGGGCGACTTTTAACTATGGCTACACCTTC.